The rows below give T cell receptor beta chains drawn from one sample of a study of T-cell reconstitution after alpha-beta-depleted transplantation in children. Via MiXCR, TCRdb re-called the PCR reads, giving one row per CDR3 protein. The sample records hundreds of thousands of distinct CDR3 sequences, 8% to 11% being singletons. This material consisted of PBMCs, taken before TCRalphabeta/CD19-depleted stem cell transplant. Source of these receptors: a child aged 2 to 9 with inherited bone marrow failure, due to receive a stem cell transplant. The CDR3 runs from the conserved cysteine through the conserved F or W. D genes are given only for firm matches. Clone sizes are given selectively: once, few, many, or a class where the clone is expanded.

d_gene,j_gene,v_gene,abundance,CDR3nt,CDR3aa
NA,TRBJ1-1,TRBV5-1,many,TGCGCCAGCAGCTCAGAATGGTACACTGAAGCTTTCTTT,CASSSEWYTEAFF
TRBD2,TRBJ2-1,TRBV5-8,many,TGTGCCAGCAGCTTCCGGGAGGGTAATGAGCAGTTCTTC,CASSFREGNEQFF
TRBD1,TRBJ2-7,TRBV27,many,TGTGCCAGCAGACCAAAAACCGGGACAGGGGCCTACGAGCAGTACTTC,CASRPKTGTGAYEQYF
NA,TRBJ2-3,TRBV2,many,TGTGCCAGCAGAATACGGGAGACCACAGATACGCAGTATTTT,CASRIRETTDTQYF
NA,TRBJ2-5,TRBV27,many,TGTGCCAGCAGTTCTGGGCAGACCCAGTACTTC,CASSSGQTQYF
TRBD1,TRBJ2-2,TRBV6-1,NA,TGTGCCAGCAGATCCGGGACAGGGGGCACCGGGGAGCTGTTTTTT,CASRSGTGGTGELFF
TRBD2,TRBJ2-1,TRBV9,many,TGTGCCAGCAGCGTAGCTGGCGGGAGGCATGAGCAGTTCTTC,CASSVAGGRHEQFF
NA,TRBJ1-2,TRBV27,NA,TGTGCCAGCAGTTTATCGGGACCCCTGCTTGTCACCTTC,CASSLSGPLLVTF
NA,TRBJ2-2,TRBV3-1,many,TGTGCCAGCAGCCAAGAACAGGGTACGAACACCGGGGAGCTGTTTTTT,CASSQEQGTNTGELFF
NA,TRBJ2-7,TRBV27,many,TGTGCCAGCAGTTTGCGAACAGGCCTCGAGCAGTACTTC,CASSLRTGLEQYF
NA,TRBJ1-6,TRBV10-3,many,TGTGCCATCAGTCTAGATAGCTCCTATAATTCACCCCTCCACTTT,CAISLDSSYNSPLHF
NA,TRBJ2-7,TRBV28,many,TGTGCCAGCAGTTTACTGCTTGGTAGCTACGAGCAGTACTTC,CASSLLLGSYEQYF
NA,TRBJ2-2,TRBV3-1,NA,TGTGCCAGCAGCCAATTGAGAGGGACACCTTCCACCGGGGAGCTGTTTTTT,CASSQLRGTPSTGELFF
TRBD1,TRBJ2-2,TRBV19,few,TGTGCCAGTAGACGACAGGGGGCCACCGGGGAGCTGTTTTTT,CASRRQGATGELFF
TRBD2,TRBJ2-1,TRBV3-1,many,TGTGCCAGCAGCCAACCATGGACTAGCGGGATTAGGATAAATGAGCAGTTCTTC,CASSQPWTSGIRINEQFF
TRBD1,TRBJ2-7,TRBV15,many,TGTGCCACCAGCGGGGACAGTTCTATCTACGAGCAGTACTTC,CATSGDSSIYEQYF
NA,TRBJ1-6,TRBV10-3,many,TGTGCCATCAGTGAGGTAGGGAGGGCTTCACCCCTCCACTTT,CAISEVGRASPLHF
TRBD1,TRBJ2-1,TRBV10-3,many,TGTGCCATCAGTGGGGGGACACTACAGGGGGCGGATGAGCAGTTCTTC,CAISGGTLQGADEQFF
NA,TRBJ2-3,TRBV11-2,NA,TGTGCCAGCAGCTTACCTGGATCTTTGGATACGCAGTATTTT,CASSLPGSLDTQYF
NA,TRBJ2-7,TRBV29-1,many,TGCAGCGTTGGCGAGGGGGGCACCTACGAGCAGTACTTC,CSVGEGGTYEQYF
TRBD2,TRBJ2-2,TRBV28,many,TGTGCCAGCAGTTTATATGGACTAGCGGGGCTCGGGGAGCTGTTTTTT,CASSLYGLAGLGELFF
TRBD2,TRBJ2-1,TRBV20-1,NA,TGCAGTGCTAGAGAGAGCGGGAGGGTCTACAATGAGCAGTTCTTC,CSARESGRVYNEQFF
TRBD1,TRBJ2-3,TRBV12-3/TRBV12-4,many,TGTGCCAGCCATGTAACCACAGGGGGCCCAGATACGCAGTATTTT,CASHVTTGGPDTQYF